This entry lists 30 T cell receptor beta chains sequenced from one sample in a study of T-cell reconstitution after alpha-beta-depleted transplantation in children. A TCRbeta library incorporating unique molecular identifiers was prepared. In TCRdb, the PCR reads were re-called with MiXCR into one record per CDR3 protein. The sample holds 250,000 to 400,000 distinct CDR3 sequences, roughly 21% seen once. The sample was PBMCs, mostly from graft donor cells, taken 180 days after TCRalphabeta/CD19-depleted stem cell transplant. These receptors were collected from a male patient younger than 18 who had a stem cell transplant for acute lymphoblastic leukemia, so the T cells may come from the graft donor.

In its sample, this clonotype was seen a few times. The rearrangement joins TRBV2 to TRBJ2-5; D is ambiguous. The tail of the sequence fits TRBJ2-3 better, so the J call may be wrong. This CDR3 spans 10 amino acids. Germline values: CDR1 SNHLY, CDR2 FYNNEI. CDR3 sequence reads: CASSLGTQYF. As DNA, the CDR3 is TGTGCCAGCAGCCTGGGTACGCAGTATTTT.

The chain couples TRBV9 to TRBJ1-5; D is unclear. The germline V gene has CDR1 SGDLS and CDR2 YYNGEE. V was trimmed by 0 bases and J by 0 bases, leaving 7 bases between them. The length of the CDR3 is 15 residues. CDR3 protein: CASSVGPYSNQPQHF. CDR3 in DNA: TGTGCCAGCAGCGTAGGGCCCTATAGCAATCAGCCCCAGCATTTT.

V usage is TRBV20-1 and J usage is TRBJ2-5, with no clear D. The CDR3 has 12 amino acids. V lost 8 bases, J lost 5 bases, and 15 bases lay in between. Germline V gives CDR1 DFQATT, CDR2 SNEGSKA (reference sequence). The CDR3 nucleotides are TGCAGTCCCCCAGGCACCGGGGAGACCCAGTACTTC. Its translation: CSPPGTGETQYF.

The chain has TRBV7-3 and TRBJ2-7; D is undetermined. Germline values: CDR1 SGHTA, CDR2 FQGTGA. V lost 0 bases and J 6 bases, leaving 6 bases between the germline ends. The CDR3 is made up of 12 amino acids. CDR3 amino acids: CASSLTRIEQYF. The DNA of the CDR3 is TGTGCCAGCAGCTTAACCCGTATCGAGCAGTACTTC.

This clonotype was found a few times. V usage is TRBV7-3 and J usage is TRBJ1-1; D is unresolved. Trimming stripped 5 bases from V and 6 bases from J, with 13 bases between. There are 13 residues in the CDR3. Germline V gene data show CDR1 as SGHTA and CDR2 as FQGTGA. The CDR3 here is CASSEGMGAEAFF. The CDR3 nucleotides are TGTGCCAGCAGCGAGGGAATGGGAGCTGAAGCTTTCTTT.

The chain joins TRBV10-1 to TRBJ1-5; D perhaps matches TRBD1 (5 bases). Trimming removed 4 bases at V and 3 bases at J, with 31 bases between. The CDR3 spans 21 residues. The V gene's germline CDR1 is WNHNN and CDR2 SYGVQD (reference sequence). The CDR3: CASSATAPGREERVLNQPQHF. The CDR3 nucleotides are TGCGCCAGCAGTGCCACGGCTCCGGGACGGGAAGAGAGAGTACTCAATCAGCCCCAGCATTTT.

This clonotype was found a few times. The CDR3 DNA sequence: TGTGCCAGCAGTATAAGACTAGGGTACAATGAGCAGTTCTTC. Its protein product is CASSIRLGYNEQFF. The chain couples TRBV27 to TRBJ2-1; possibly TRBD2 for D (6 bases). Trimming removed 5 bases at V and 4 bases at J, with 12 bases between. The germline CDR1 and CDR2 sequences are MNHEY and SMNVEV (reference sequence). The CDR3 is 14 residues long.

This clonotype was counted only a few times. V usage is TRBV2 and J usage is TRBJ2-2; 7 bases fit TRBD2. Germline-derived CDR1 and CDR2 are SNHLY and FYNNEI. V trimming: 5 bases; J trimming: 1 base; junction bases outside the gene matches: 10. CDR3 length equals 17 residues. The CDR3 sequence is CASSPRRTRVNTGELFF. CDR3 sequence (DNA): TGTGCCAGCAGTCCCCGTCGGACTAGAGTGAACACCGGGGAGCTGTTTTTT.

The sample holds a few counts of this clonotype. CDR3 protein: CAISEGRDPDTQYF. The CDR3 DNA is TGTGCCATCAGTGAGGGCAGGGACCCAGATACGCAGTATTTT. The chain couples TRBV10-3 to TRBJ2-3, with D perhaps being TRBD1 or TRBD2 (5 bases each). This CDR3 region has 14 residues. V was trimmed by 2 bases and J by 4 bases, leaving 10 bases between them. Germline CDR1 ENHRY, CDR2 SYGVKD.

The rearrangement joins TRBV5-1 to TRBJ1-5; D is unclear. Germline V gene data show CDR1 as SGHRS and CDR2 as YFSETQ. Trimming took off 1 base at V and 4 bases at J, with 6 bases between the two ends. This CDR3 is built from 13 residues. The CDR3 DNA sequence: TGCGCCAGCAGCTTGCGGCCAAATCAGCCCCAGCATTTT. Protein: CASSLRPNQPQHF.

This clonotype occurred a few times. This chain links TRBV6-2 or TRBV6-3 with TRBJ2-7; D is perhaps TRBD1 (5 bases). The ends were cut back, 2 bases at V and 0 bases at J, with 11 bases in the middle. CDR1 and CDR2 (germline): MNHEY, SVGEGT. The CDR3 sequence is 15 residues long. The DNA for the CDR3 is TGTGCCAGCAGTTACCCCTACAGGAGCTCCTACGAGCAGTACTTC. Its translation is CASSYPYRSSYEQYF.

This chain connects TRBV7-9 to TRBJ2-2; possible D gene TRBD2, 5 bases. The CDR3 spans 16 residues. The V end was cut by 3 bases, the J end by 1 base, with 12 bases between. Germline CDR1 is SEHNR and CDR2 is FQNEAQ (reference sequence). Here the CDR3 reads CASSFPSSGNTGELFF. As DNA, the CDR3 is TGTGCCAGCAGCTTTCCTAGCAGCGGGAACACCGGGGAGCTGTTTTTT. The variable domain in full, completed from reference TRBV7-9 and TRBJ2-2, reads DTGVSQNPRHKITKRGQNVTFRCDPISEHNRLYWYRQTLGQGPEFLTYFQNEAQLEKSRLLSDRFSAERPKGSFSTLEIQRTEQGDSAMYLCASSFPSSGNTGELFFGEGSRLTVL.

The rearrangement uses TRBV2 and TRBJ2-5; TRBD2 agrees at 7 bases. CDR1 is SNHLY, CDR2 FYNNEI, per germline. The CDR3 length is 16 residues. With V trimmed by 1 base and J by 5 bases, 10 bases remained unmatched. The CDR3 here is CASSEGLAQSGETQYF. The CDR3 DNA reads TGTGCCAGCAGTGAAGGACTAGCACAGAGTGGGGAGACCCAGTACTTC.

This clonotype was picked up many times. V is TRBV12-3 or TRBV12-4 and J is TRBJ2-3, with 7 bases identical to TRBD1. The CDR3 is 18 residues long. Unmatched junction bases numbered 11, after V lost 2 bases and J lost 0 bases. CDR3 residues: CASSLRGTGAPSTDTQYF. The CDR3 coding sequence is TGTGCCAGCAGTTTAAGAGGAACAGGGGCCCCTAGCACAGATACGCAGTATTTT.

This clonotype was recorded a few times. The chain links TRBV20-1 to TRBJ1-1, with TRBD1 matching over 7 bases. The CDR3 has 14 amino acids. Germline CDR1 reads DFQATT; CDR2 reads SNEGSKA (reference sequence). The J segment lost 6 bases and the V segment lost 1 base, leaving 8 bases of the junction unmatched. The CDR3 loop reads CSARGSTGMSEAFF. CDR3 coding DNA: TGCAGTGCTAGAGGATCGACAGGGATGTCTGAAGCTTTCTTT.

The CDR3 spells CSARRRPLTYEQYF. The CDR3 DNA follows: TGCAGTGCTAGACGGCGACCCCTGACCTACGAGCAGTACTTC. V is TRBV20-1 and J is TRBJ2-7; D unresolved. CDR1 is DFQATT, CDR2 SNEGSKA, per germline (reference sequence). Trimming removed 2 bases from V and 2 bases from J, with 13 bases in between. The CDR3 has 14 residues.

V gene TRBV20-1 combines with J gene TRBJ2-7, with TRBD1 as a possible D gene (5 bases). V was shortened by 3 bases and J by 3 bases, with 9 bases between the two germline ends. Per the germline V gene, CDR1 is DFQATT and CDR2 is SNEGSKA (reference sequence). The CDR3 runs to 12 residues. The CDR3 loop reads CSASDGHYEQYF. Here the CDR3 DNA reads TGCAGTGCTAGCGACGGACACTACGAGCAGTACTTC.

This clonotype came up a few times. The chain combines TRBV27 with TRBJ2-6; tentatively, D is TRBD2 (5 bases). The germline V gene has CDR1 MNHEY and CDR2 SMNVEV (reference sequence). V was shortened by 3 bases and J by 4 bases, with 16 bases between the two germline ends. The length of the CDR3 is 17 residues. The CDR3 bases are TGTGCCAGCAGTTTCTCCGGACGAGGGCCCGGGGCCAACGTCCTGACTTTC. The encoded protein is CASSFSGRGPGANVLTF. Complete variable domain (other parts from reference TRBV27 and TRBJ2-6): EAQVTQNPRYLITVTGKKLTVTCSQNMNHEYMSWYRQDPGLGLRQIYYSMNVEVTDKGDVPEGYKVSRKEKRNFPLILESPSPNQTSLYFCASSFSGRGPGANVLTFGAGSRLTVL.

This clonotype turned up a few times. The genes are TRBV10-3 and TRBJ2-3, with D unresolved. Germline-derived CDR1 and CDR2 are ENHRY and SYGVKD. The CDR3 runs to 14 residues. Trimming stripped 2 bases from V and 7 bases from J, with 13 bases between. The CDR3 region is CAISEGELLNTQYF. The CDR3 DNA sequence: TGTGCCATCAGTGAGGGAGAACTCTTAAATACGCAGTATTTT.

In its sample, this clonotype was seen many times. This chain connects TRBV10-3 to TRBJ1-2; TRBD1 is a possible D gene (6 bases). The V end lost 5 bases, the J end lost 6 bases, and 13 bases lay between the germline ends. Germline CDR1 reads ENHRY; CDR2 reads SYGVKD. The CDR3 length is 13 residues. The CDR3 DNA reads TGTGCCATCAGTTGGACAGAATGGGATGGCTACACCTTC. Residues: CAISWTEWDGYTF.

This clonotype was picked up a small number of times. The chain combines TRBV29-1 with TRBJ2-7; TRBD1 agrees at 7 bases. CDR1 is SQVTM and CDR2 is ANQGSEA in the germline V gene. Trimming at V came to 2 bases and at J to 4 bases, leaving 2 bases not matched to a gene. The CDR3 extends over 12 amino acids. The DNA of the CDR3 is TGCAGCGTTGAAAGACAGGGTTACGAGCAGTACTTC. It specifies CSVERQGYEQYF.

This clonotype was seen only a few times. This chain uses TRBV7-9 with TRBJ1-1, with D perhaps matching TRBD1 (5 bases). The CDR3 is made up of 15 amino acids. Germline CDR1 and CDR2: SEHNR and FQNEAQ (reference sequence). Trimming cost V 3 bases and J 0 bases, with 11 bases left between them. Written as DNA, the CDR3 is TGTGCCAGCAGCTTCCAAACAGGAATGAACACTGAAGCTTTCTTT. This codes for CASSFQTGMNTEAFF. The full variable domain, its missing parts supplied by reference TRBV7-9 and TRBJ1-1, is DTGVSQNPRHKITKRGQNVTFRCDPISEHNRLYWYRQTLGQGPEFLTYFQNEAQLEKSRLLSDRFSAERPKGSFSTLEIQRTEQGDSAMYLCASSFQTGMNTEAFFGQGTRLTVV.

The CDR3: CASSPGPTQYF. The CDR3 region has the DNA TGTGCCAGCAGCCCCGGCCCTACCCAGTATTTT. This chain joins TRBV12-3 or TRBV12-4 and TRBJ2-3; no clear D. The CDR3 spans 11 residues. Trimming cost V 6 bases and J 12 bases, with 13 bases left between them.

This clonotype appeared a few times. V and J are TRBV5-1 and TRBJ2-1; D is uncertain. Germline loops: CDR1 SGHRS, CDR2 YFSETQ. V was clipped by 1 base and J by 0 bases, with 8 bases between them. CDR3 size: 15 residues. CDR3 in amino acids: CASSLSADSYNEQFF. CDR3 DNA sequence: TGCGCCAGCAGCTTGAGCGCCGACTCCTACAATGAGCAGTTCTTC.

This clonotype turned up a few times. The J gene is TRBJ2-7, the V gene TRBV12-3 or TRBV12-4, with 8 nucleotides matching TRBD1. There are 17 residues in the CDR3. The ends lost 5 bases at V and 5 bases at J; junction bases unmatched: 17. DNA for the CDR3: TGTGCCAGCAGTCCAATTCCCCCCTATGCAGGGGGCGACGAGCAGTACTTC. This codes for CASSPIPPYAGGDEQYF.

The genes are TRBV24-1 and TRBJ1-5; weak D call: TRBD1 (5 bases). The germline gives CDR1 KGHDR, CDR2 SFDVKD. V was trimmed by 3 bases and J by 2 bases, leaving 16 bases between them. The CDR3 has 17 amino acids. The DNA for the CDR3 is TGTGCCACCAGTGATCCCCGGCAGGGACTCGGCAATCAGCCCCAGCATTTT. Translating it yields CATSDPRQGLGNQPQHF.

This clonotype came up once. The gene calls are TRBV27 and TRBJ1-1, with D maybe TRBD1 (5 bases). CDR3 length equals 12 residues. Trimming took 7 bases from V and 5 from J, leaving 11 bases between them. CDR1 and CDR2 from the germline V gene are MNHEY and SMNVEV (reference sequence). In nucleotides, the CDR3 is TGTGCCAGCATGTTTGGGGCGACTGAAGCTTTCTTT. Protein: CASMFGATEAFF.

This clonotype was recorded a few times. The DNA for the CDR3 is TGTGCCAGCAGCCTCCTCAGGGTCGTGGGCACTGAAGCTTTCTTT. Translation gives CASSLLRVVGTEAFF. The chain carries TRBV27 and TRBJ1-1; the D gene is possibly TRBD1 (5 bases). V shed 6 bases and J shed 4 bases, with 18 bases lying between them. CDR3 length: 15 residues. Germline V gene sequence: CDR1 MNHEY, CDR2 SMNVEV (reference sequence).

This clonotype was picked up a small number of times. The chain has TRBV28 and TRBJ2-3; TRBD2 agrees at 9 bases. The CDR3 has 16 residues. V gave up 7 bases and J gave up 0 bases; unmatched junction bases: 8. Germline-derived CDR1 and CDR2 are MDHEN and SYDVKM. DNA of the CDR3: TGTGCCAGCAATGGCCCGACTAGCGGTAGCACAGATACGCAGTATTTT. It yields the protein CASNGPTSGSTDTQYF.

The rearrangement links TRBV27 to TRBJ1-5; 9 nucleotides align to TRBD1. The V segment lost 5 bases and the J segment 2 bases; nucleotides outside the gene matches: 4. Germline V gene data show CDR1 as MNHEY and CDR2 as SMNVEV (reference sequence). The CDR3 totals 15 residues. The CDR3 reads CASSPDRGGNQPQHF. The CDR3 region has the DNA TGTGCCAGCAGTCCGGACAGGGGAGGCAATCAGCCCCAGCATTTT.